This entry lists 26 T cell receptor beta chains sequenced from one sample in a study of blood T cells in healthy people across ages. Combining a sample-barcoded 5' primer with a J-beta primer mix, a second PCR ran for 7 to 11 cycles. TCRdb re-called the 5' RACE reads with MiXCR, one entry per CDR3 protein. The sample includes 1.5 million to 2 million distinct CDR3 sequences, around half of them seen just once. Sequencing used blood. All receptors derive from a woman in her forties in good health.

The rearrangement uses TRBV20-1 and TRBJ2-5, with D possibly TRBD1 on 6 matching bases. The CDR3 extends over 14 amino acids. The germline gives CDR1 DFQATT, CDR2 SNEGSKA (reference sequence). V dropped 2 bases and J dropped 4 bases, with 14 bases sitting between them. DNA for the CDR3: TGCAGTGCTAGACCCCAGGGGCTCGGAGAGACCCAGTACTTC. It specifies CSARPQGLGETQYF.

The chain carries TRBV29-1 and TRBJ2-3; TRBD2 agrees at 7 bases. CDR3 length: 15 amino acids. The V and J ends lost 4 bases and 3 bases, in that order; junction bases with no gene match: 10. Germline loops: CDR1 SQVTM, CDR2 ANQGSEA. The CDR3 protein is CSVVKERGWTDTQYF. CDR3 nucleotide sequence: TGCAGCGTTGTTAAAGAGCGGGGTTGGACAGATACGCAGTATTTT.

This clonotype has only a few counts. The chain couples TRBV7-2 to TRBJ2-1, with 7 bases matching TRBD1. Germline V lookup: CDR1 SGHTA, CDR2 FQGNSA. V shed 5 bases, J shed 3 bases, and the junction held 7 bases outside the gene matches. The CDR3 is 15 residues long. The CDR3: CASSRAGTVYNEQFF. CDR3 DNA: TGTGCCAGCAGCCGGGCCGGGACAGTCTACAATGAGCAGTTCTTC.

This clonotype has a handful of counts. This chain links TRBV20-1 with TRBJ2-5; TRBD1 matches at 10 bases. Losses at the gene ends were 2 bases for V and 2 bases for J; bases not matched to a gene: 5. Germline V gene sequence: CDR1 DFQATT, CDR2 SNEGSKA (reference sequence). CDR3 length: 15 amino acids. The CDR3: CSARRDRGNQETQYF. The CDR3 DNA follows: TGCAGTGCTAGAAGGGACAGGGGTAATCAAGAGACCCAGTACTTC.

The chain employs TRBV10-3 and TRBJ1-1, with TRBD1 as a possible D gene (5 bases). Trimming removed 6 bases from V and 3 bases from J, with 17 bases in between. The CDR3 spans 15 residues. Germline assignment: CDR1 ENHRY and CDR2 SYGVKD. The CDR3 DNA sequence: TGTGCCATCAGCCCCCGATGGGGGGGTGACACTGAAGCTTTCTTT. This translates into CAISPRWGGDTEAFF.

The chain couples TRBV11-2 to TRBJ2-4, with D possibly TRBD1 on 5 matching bases. V gave up 1 base and J gave up 0 bases, with 22 bases separating them. Germline loops: CDR1 SGHAT, CDR2 FQNNGV. This CDR3 is 20 amino acids long. CDR3 sequence (DNA): TGTGCCAGCAGCTTAGTCGGTAGGGGATTCCCAGCCCTAGCCAAAAACATTCAGTACTTC. This codes for CASSLVGRGFPALAKNIQYF.

This chain uses TRBV20-1 with TRBJ2-4; D gene ambiguous. The DNA end favors TRBJ2-5, so the J call may be wrong. Germline V gives CDR1 DFQATT, CDR2 SNEGSKA (reference sequence). The CDR3 runs to 17 residues. Written as DNA, the CDR3 is TGCAGTGCTAGGGACCCGACGGACCCCGCGCCTCAAGAGACCCAGTACTTC. It yields the protein CSARDPTDPAPQETQYF.

The chain joins TRBV7-6 to TRBJ2-7; 7 bases align to TRBD1. Trimming removed 5 bases from V and 0 bases from J; junction bases left unmatched: 7. The CDR3 consists of 15 residues. Germline loops: CDR1 SGHVS, CDR2 FNYEAQ. CDR3 loop: CASSQRGGNSYEQYF. The CDR3 region has the DNA TGTGCCAGCAGCCAGCGAGGGGGCAACTCCTACGAGCAGTACTTC.

This chain uses TRBV29-1 with TRBJ1-2; maybe TRBD1 (5 bases). This CDR3 has 13 residues. Germline CDR1 reads SQVTM; CDR2 reads ANQGSEA. Trimming cost V 3 bases and J 13 bases, with 21 bases left between them. The CDR3 DNA reads as TGCAGCGTTGAGGGCGGGACTGCAAACAAGGTCACCTTC. It codes for CSVEGGTANKVTF.

The V call is TRBV9, the J call TRBJ2-5; 12 bases match TRBD1. This CDR3 spans 16 amino acids. The germline gives CDR1 SGDLS, CDR2 YYNGEE. Trimming took 4 bases from V and 6 from J; bases not matched to a gene: 10. The CDR3 sequence is CASSTTGTGGLKTQYF. Here the CDR3 DNA reads TGTGCCAGCAGCACGACCGGGACAGGGGGCTTGAAGACCCAGTACTTC.

The rearrangement uses TRBV11-3 and TRBJ2-1; the match to TRBD2 covers 14 bases. V lost 4 bases to trimming and J lost 0 bases; unmatched junction nucleotides: 2. The CDR3 contains 17 residues. CDR1 and CDR2 (germline): SGHNT, YENEEA. CDR3 sequence reads: CASSSGTSGSSYNEQFF. The CDR3, as DNA: TGTGCCAGCAGCTCCGGGACTAGCGGGAGCTCCTACAATGAGCAGTTCTTC.

In this sample, this clonotype turned up many times. The genes are TRBV10-1 and TRBJ1-2; D unresolved. The CDR3 length is 13 residues. Germline V lookup: CDR1 WNHNN, CDR2 SYGVQD (reference sequence). V was shortened by 3 bases and J by 2 bases, with 7 bases between the two germline ends. The CDR3: CASSENGNYGYTF. In DNA form, the CDR3 reads TGCGCCAGCAGTGAAAATGGGAACTATGGCTACACCTTC.

This clonotype has more than one count but fewer than ten. The chain employs TRBV24-1 and TRBJ2-3; D perhaps matches TRBD2 (6 bases). V was shortened by 1 base and J by 0 bases, with 10 bases between the two germline ends. This CDR3 region has 16 residues. Looked up from germline, CDR1 is KGHDR and CDR2 is SFDVKD. CDR3: CATSDFGRGSTDTQYF. The CDR3 DNA reads as TGTGCCACCAGTGATTTTGGGCGGGGTAGCACAGATACGCAGTATTTT.

This clonotype has a handful of counts. V gene TRBV6-2 or TRBV6-3 combines with J gene TRBJ2-5; 8 nucleotides match TRBD2. The DNA end lines up better with TRBJ2-7; the J call may be wrong. From germline, CDR1 is MNHEY and CDR2 SVGEGT. The CDR3 extends over 14 amino acids. CDR3 coding DNA: TGTGCCAGCAGTCCAGCGGGGGCAATCTACGAGCAGTACTTC. Its protein product is CASSPAGAIYEQYF.

The chain is built from TRBV7-9 and TRBJ1-2, with 9 bases matching TRBD1. V lost 5 bases to trimming and J lost 6 bases; unmatched junction nucleotides: 10. The CDR3 sequence is 15 residues long. CDR1 SEHNR and CDR2 FQNEAQ come from the germline V gene (reference sequence). The CDR3 region is CASSGRGQGGHGYTF. CDR3 DNA sequence: TGTGCCAGCAGCGGCCGGGGACAGGGAGGGCATGGCTACACCTTC.

This chain connects TRBV12-3 or TRBV12-4 to TRBJ1-1, with a possible D match to TRBD1 (6 bases). The CDR3 spans 13 residues. Trimming cost V 6 bases and J 4 bases, with 12 bases left between them. The CDR3 DNA sequence: TGTGCCAGCAGGGGGGCAGGAGGCACTGAAGCTTTCTTT. Protein product: CASRGAGGTEAFF.

This clonotype came up once. V is TRBV5-1 and J is TRBJ2-3; D not resolved. Germline V gives CDR1 SGHRS, CDR2 YFSETQ. This CDR3 contains 14 residues. The V gene lost 0 bases and the J gene lost 8 bases, with 13 bases spanning the gap. CDR3 in amino acids: CASSLALADVTQYF. The CDR3 DNA is TGCGCCAGCAGCTTGGCCCTGGCGGATGTTACGCAGTATTTT.

This clonotype was counted between two and nine times. The J gene is TRBJ2-3, the V gene TRBV4-3; D uncertain. Germline values: CDR1 LGHNA, CDR2 YSLEER. V dropped 2 bases and J dropped 6 bases, with 12 bases sitting between them. There are 14 residues in the CDR3. The CDR3 spells CASSQLLSTDTQYF. The CDR3 nucleotides are TGCGCCAGCAGCCAACTACTGTCCACGGATACGCAGTATTTT.

This sequence joins TRBV29-1 and TRBJ2-4; D is unresolved. V gave up 0 bases and J gave up 13 bases, with 28 bases separating them. This CDR3 is 17 amino acids long. CDR1 is SQVTM, CDR2 ANQGSEA, per germline. CDR3 residues: CSVEEPPLNDGNNEQYF. CDR3 bases: TGCAGCGTTGAAGAACCCCCATTAAATGACGGAAACAATGAGCAGTACTTC.

This clonotype has just a few counts. The gene calls are TRBV20-1 and TRBJ2-1; 11 positions match TRBD1. V shed 2 bases and J 6 bases; nucleotides not matched to a gene: 3. CDR3 length: 14 amino acids. Germline CDR1 DFQATT, CDR2 SNEGSKA (reference sequence). The CDR3 DNA is TGCAGTGCTAGACTAGGACAGGGGGCCAATGAGCAGTTCTTC. This codes for CSARLGQGANEQFF.

The V gene is TRBV10-3, the J gene TRBJ2-6; D remains unclear. CDR1 ENHRY and CDR2 SYGVKD come from the germline V gene. The CDR3 has 17 amino acids. V lost 10 bases and J lost 0, with 19 bases in between. CDR3 nucleotide sequence: TGTGCCACCCGGACGGAGTCGAGTTTCTCTGGGGCCAACGTCCTGACTTTC. It translates to CATRTESSFSGANVLTF.

On this clonotype itself: A read error may produce the germline difference seen at one junction end. This rearrangement joins TRBV20-1 to TRBJ2-7; the match to TRBD2 covers 9 bases. Germline V lookup: CDR1 DFQATT, CDR2 SNEGSKA (reference sequence). The CDR3 length is 15 residues. This chain's CDR3 is CSVRGEEVAGDEQYF. For the CDR3, the DNA is TGCAGTGTTAGAGGGGAGGAGGTAGCGGGAGACGAGCAGTACTTC.

There are a few counts of this clonotype. The chain combines TRBV12-3 or TRBV12-4 with TRBJ2-5; 7 positions match TRBD1. Trimming removed 2 bases from V and 4 bases from J; junction bases left unmatched: 10. The CDR3 is 16 amino acids. DNA for the CDR3: TGTGCCAGCAGTTTATCGGCCAGGGGGACCCGAGAGACCCAGTACTTC. It translates to CASSLSARGTRETQYF.

V gene TRBV20-1 combines with J gene TRBJ2-3; 9 bases map to TRBD1. Germline V gives CDR1 DFQATT, CDR2 SNEGSKA (reference sequence). This CDR3 has 13 amino acids. J gave up 2 bases and V 7 bases, and 4 bases lay outside the gene matches. The CDR3 region is CSEGDRVTDTQYF. CDR3 nucleotides: TGCAGTGAAGGGGACAGGGTCACAGATACGCAGTATTTT.

The chain recombines TRBV7-9 with TRBJ2-5; 7 bases match TRBD1. V was pared by 4 bases and J by 5 bases, with 7 bases of the junction left unmatched. The CDR3 length is 14 residues. CDR1 SEHNR and CDR2 FQNEAQ come from the germline V gene (reference sequence). The CDR3 DNA is TGTGCCAGCAGCTCAGAGGGGGCATGGGAGACCCAGTACTTC. Amino acids: CASSSEGAWETQYF.

The chain is built from TRBV4-3 and TRBJ2-2; TRBD2 might be the D (5 bases). Deletions cut 3 bases from V and 5 bases from J, with 7 bases between. Germline-derived CDR1 and CDR2 are LGHNA and YSLEER. This CDR3 comprises 13 residues. The DNA for the CDR3 is TGCGCCAGCAGCCACCGCGGGACCGGGGAGCTGTTTTTT. Protein: CASSHRGTGELFF.